Listed below are T cell receptor beta chains from one sample, sequenced in a study of T cells after yellow fever vaccination. TCRdb re-derived calls from the 5' RACE reads in MiXCR, one entry per CDR3 protein. The sample includes just under 600,000 distinct CDR3 sequences, roughly 14% of them seen just once. The sample here was PBMCs, taken on the day of the yellow fever booster vaccination. Source of these receptors: a man aged 25 to 45 who received the YFV17D yellow fever vaccine. Both conserved end residues are part of each CDR3. Some rows mark clone size as missing; the rest say once, few, many or name a class of expanded clone.

clone size: few
V gene: TRBV4-1
J gene: TRBJ2-1
CDR3 protein: CASSQDSGRTNEQFF

clone size: few
V gene: TRBV9
J gene: TRBJ2-2
CDR3 protein: CASSVGLAGVGELFF

clone size: .
V gene: TRBV7-2
J gene: TRBJ1-1
CDR3 protein: CASSFQGRGTTEAFF

clone size: .
V gene: TRBV12-3/TRBV12-4
J gene: TRBJ2-1
CDR3 protein: CASTIGVSARSEQFF

clone size: few
V gene: TRBV5-6
J gene: TRBJ1-1
CDR3 protein: CASSLSGERLTEAFF

clone size: .
V gene: TRBV7-8
J gene: TRBJ2-3
CDR3 protein: CASSSAGDRVADTQYF

clone size: many
V gene: TRBV20-1
J gene: TRBJ1-1
CDR3 protein: CSAKKAFF

clone size: few
V gene: TRBV7-2
J gene: TRBJ2-3
CDR3 protein: CASSQGTGWDTQYF

clone size: .
V gene: TRBV30
J gene: TRBJ1-5
CDR3 protein: CASGWSNQPQHF

clone size: .
V gene: TRBV12-3/TRBV12-4
J gene: TRBJ2-7
CDR3 protein: CASSADRAAYEQYF

clone size: .
V gene: TRBV7-2
J gene: TRBJ1-6
CDR3 protein: CASSLAPYTNSPLHF

clone size: .
V gene: TRBV20-1
J gene: TRBJ2-7
CDR3 protein: CSVKGLAGVYEQYF

clone size: few
V gene: TRBV20-1
J gene: TRBJ2-3
CDR3 protein: CSARRGGADTQYF

clone size: .
V gene: TRBV20-1
J gene: TRBJ2-1
CDR3 protein: CSAPTSGRHNEQFF

clone size: .
V gene: TRBV7-9
J gene: TRBJ1-2
CDR3 protein: CASSPLNSGRDGYTF

clone size: .
V gene: TRBV6-1
J gene: TRBJ2-7
CDR3 protein: CASSPGTGNSYEQYF

clone size: .
V gene: TRBV19
J gene: TRBJ2-1
CDR3 protein: CASSTLGSGGTYNEQFF

clone size: .
V gene: TRBV29-1
J gene: TRBJ2-5
CDR3 protein: CSAGRAETQYF

clone size: .
V gene: TRBV20-1
J gene: TRBJ2-1
CDR3 protein: CSARGPRLVDEQFF

clone size: few
V gene: TRBV10-3
J gene: TRBJ2-6
CDR3 protein: CAIGADSGANVLTF

clone size: few
V gene: TRBV3-1
J gene: TRBJ2-2
CDR3 protein: CASSQAGSRGGELFF